The rows below give T cell receptor beta chains drawn from one sample of a study of blood T cell repertoires in COVID-19. Sequenced by immunoSEQ multiplex PCR; TCRdb stores in-frame clones only, minus some. The table has 90,000 to 100,000 clones, roughly 72% seen once. The source material was peripheral blood. The receptors shown here come from a woman aged 60-70 years in a cohort sampled during active or convalescent COVID-19. Each CDR3 is given with its conserved first and last residue. The order of the fields is J gene, D gene, V gene, clone size, CDR3 protein, CDR3 DNA. The D gene is left open where the match is weak. Where a row states a size, it is once, few, many or the class of an expanded clone; other rows omit it.

TRBJ2-7 | TRBD1 | TRBV5-1 | . | CASSLGTGYQDEQYF | TGCGCCAGCAGCTTGGGGACAGGGTACCAGGACGAGCAGTACTTC
TRBJ1-6 | TRBD1 | TRBV27 | few | CASSPRTGNSPLHF | TGTGCCAGCAGTCCAAGGACAGGGAATTCACCCCTCCACTTT
TRBJ1-2 | TRBD1 | TRBV27 | few | CASRRTGGLGYTF | TGTGCCAGCAGAAGGACAGGGGGCCTTGGCTACACCTTC
TRBJ2-3 | TRBD2 | TRBV5-1 | . | CASSLVSGGSTDTQYF | TGCGCCAGCAGCTTGGTTAGCGGGGGGAGCACAGATACGCAGTATTTT
TRBJ1-1 | . | TRBV4-1 | . | CASSQTSGIEAFF | TGCGCCAGCAGCCAGACGTCAGGGATAGAAGCTTTCTTT
TRBJ2-1 | TRBD2 | TRBV4-3 | . | CASRALAGGTSYNEQFF | TGCGCCAGCAGAGCACTAGCGGGGGGAACCTCCTACAATGAGCAGTTCTTC
TRBJ2-7 | TRBD2 | TRBV27 | . | CASSGQRGRYEQYF | TGTGCCAGCAGTGGCCAGCGGGGGAGATACGAGCAGTACTTC
TRBJ2-2 | TRBD1 | TRBV7-6 | . | CASSQSGTANTGELFF | TGTGCCAGCAGCCAAAGTGGGACAGCGAACACCGGGGAGCTGTTTTTT
TRBJ2-4 | . | TRBV7-2 | . | CASSLAGQGVKNIQYF | TGTGCCAGCAGCTTAGCAGGCCAAGGGGTAAAAAACATTCAGTACTTC
TRBJ2-7 | TRBD1 | TRBV18 | . | CASSPRTGSYEQYF | TGTGCCAGCTCACCCCGGACAGGATCCTACGAGCAGTACTTC
TRBJ2-5 | TRBD2 | TRBV7-7 | few | CASSLSLAGAGGTQYF | TGTGCCAGCAGCTTAAGCCTAGCGGGGGCCGGAGGGACCCAGTACTTC
TRBJ1-5 | . | TRBV9 | . | CASSVGGASNQPQHF | TGTGCCAGCAGCGTGGGAGGGGCTAGCAATCAGCCCCAGCATTTT
TRBJ1-1 | TRBD1 | TRBV7-2 | . | CASSPRQRQGYTEAFF | TGTGCCAGCAGCCCACGCCAAAGACAGGGTTACACTGAAGCTTTCTTT
TRBJ1-6 | TRBD1 | TRBV5-6 | few | CASSRVTGFSPLHF | TGTGCCAGCAGCCGCGTGACAGGGTTTTCACCCCTCCACTTT
TRBJ2-7 | TRBD1 | TRBV6-1 | . | CASSGGTGGLWAYEQYF | TGTGCCAGCAGTGGCGGGACAGGGGGCCTTTGGGCCTACGAGCAGTACTTC
TRBJ1-1 | TRBD1 | TRBV6-5 | . | CASSYSSGGVEAFF | TGTGCCAGCAGTTACTCGTCAGGGGGCGTTGAAGCTTTCTTT
TRBJ2-7 | TRBD1 | TRBV30 | . | CAWSAGTAFEQYF | TGTGCCTGGAGCGCCGGGACAGCTTTTGAGCAGTACTTC
TRBJ2-1 | TRBD2 | TRBV6-2/TRBV6-3 | . | CASSLVSGGEQFF | TGTGCCAGCAGTTTGGTTTCGGGGGGTGAGCAGTTCTTC